These T cell receptor beta chains were read from a single sample in a study of CD8+ T cells in alopecia areata. Sequenced by immunoSEQ multiplex PCR; TCRdb stores in-frame clones only, minus some. The table lists 95,000 to 110,000 clones, over 75% of them singletons. The source was CD8+ T cells sorted from blood, collected at week 34, from a patient treated with tofacitinib. These receptors were collected from a human donor with alopecia areata. The CDR3 runs from the conserved cysteine through the conserved F or W. D genes are given only for firm matches. Expanded clones get a size class; other rows say once, few or many, or leave the size out.

v_gene,j_gene,abundance,d_gene,CDR3aa,CDR3nt
TRBV11-2,TRBJ2-4,NA,NA,CASSQVGGGYHIQYF,TGTGCCAGCAGCCAAGTTGGAGGGGGCTATCACATTCAGTACTTC
TRBV10-1,TRBJ1-2,NA,NA,CASSETGPYGYTF,TGCGCCAGCAGTGAGACAGGGCCTTATGGCTACACCTTC
TRBV7-6,TRBJ2-3,NA,NA,CASSLVRGGDTQYF,TGTGCCAGCAGCTTAGTTAGGGGCGGAGATACGCAGTATTTT
TRBV9,TRBJ2-3,NA,TRBD2,CASSVPRLAGNPFTDTQYF,TGTGCCAGCAGCGTACCTCGACTAGCGGGAAACCCCTTCACAGATACGCAGTATTTT
TRBV6-4,TRBJ2-1,NA,TRBD2,CASSDSIAGGTYYNEQFF,TGTGCCAGCAGTGACTCGATAGCGGGAGGGACTTACTACAATGAGCAGTTCTTC
TRBV6-5,TRBJ2-7,NA,NA,CASSYGTISYEQYF,TGTGCCAGCAGTTACGGAACCATCTCCTACGAGCAGTACTTC
TRBV6-1,TRBJ2-1,few,TRBD2,CASSRLAGGANEQFF,TGTGCCAGCAGCCGACTAGCGGGAGGCGCCAATGAGCAGTTCTTC
TRBV25-1,TRBJ2-3,NA,NA,CASRWGYTQYF,TGTGCCAGCAGATGGGGCTATACGCAGTATTTT
TRBV2,TRBJ2-3,NA,TRBD2,CASSEARGGVTDTQYF,TGTGCCAGCAGTGAAGCGCGGGGGGGCGTGACAGATACGCAGTATTTT
TRBV9,TRBJ2-2,NA,NA,CASSGGQSTGELFF,TGTGCCAGCAGCGGAGGACAGTCCACCGGGGAGCTGTTTTTT
TRBV10-3,TRBJ2-7,NA,NA,CAISAIVFAGYEQYF,TGTGCCATCAGTGCCATCGTATTTGCGGGCTACGAGCAGTACTTC
TRBV7-9,TRBJ1-1,NA,NA,CASSPAGLEAFF,TGTGCCAGCAGCCCGGCGGGTCTTGAAGCTTTCTTT
TRBV27,TRBJ2-7,NA,NA,CASSRDSIGNEQYF,TGTGCCAGCAGCAGGGACTCCATAGGCAACGAGCAGTACTTC
TRBV27,TRBJ2-7,NA,TRBD2,CASSLLEGLAVYEQYF,TGTGCCAGCAGTTTATTGGAAGGACTAGCGGTCTACGAGCAGTACTTC
TRBV11-2,TRBJ2-4,NA,NA,CASSPEKNIQYF,TGTGCCAGCAGTCCTGAGAAAAACATTCAGTACTTC
TRBV19,TRBJ1-1,NA,TRBD1,CASSYTAGQANTEAFF,TGTGCCAGCTCTTACACCGCGGGACAGGCTAACACTGAAGCTTTCTTT
TRBV19,TRBJ2-1,NA,NA,CASSQGAKNGRSNEQFF,TGTGCCAGTAGTCAGGGGGCAAAGAACGGGAGGAGCAATGAGCAGTTCTTC
TRBV7-9,TRBJ2-7,NA,NA,CASSARSGNYEQYF,TGTGCCAGCAGCGCCCGGAGCGGAAACTACGAGCAGTACTTC
TRBV7-9,TRBJ2-1,NA,NA,CASSLIESKGMDEQFF,TGTGCCAGCAGCTTAATCGAATCTAAAGGGATGGATGAGCAGTTCTTC
TRBV27,TRBJ2-7,NA,TRBD1,CATRTGVPSEQYF,TGTGCCACCCGGACAGGGGTCCCCAGCGAGCAGTACTTC
TRBV19,TRBJ1-1,NA,NA,CASSPGSEAFF,TGTGCCAGTAGTCCAGGGTCTGAAGCTTTCTTT
TRBV19,TRBJ2-1,NA,NA,CASRTRSGNEQFF,TGTGCCAGTAGGACTAGATCGGGCAATGAGCAGTTCTTC
TRBV6-1,TRBJ1-5,NA,NA,CASSTGNNQPQHF,TGTGCCAGCAGTACAGGGAACAATCAGCCCCAGCATTTT
TRBV19,TRBJ2-5,once,NA,CASAGGNWETQYF,TGTGCCAGCGCAGGGGGGAATTGGGAGACCCAGTACTTC
TRBV7-9,TRBJ1-4,NA,TRBD1,CASSLAGQNDETNEKLFF,TGTGCCAGCAGCTTAGCGGGACAGAACGACGAGACCAATGAAAAACTGTTTTTT
TRBV25-1,TRBJ2-5,NA,NA,CASSSLGQTPETQYF,TGTGCCAGCAGTTCCCTAGGACAGACCCCAGAGACCCAGTACTTC
TRBV7-3,TRBJ1-2,NA,TRBD1,CASSYPGGYGYTF,TGTGCCAGCAGTTACCCAGGGGGCTATGGCTACACCTTC
TRBV30,TRBJ2-7,NA,NA,CAWTQLPPGVYEQYF,TGTGCCTGGACCCAACTGCCTCCGGGAGTCTACGAGCAGTACTTC
TRBV14,TRBJ2-1,medium-sized,NA,CASSHFDQGIEQFF,TGTGCCAGCAGCCACTTCGACCAGGGGATTGAGCAGTTCTTC
TRBV29-1,TRBJ2-7,NA,TRBD1,CSVLDREVF,TGCAGCGTCTTGGACAGGGAAGTCTTC
TRBV6-5,TRBJ2-1,NA,TRBD1,CASSHGQGPYNEQFF,TGTGCCAGCAGTCACGGACAGGGACCCTACAATGAGCAGTTCTTC
TRBV7-8,TRBJ2-7,NA,NA,CASSLARQWATYEQYF,TGTGCCAGCAGCTTAGCCCGCCAATGGGCAACTTACGAGCAGTACTTC
TRBV30,TRBJ2-1,once,NA,CAWSHETSWNEQFF,TGTGCCTGGAGTCACGAGACTAGTTGGAATGAGCAGTTCTTC
TRBV20-1,TRBJ2-1,once,NA,CSAGEGHEQFF,TGCAGTGCTGGAGAAGGCCATGAGCAGTTCTTC
TRBV27,TRBJ2-3,NA,NA,CASRIWDTQYF,TGTGCCAGCAGGATTTGGGATACGCAGTATTTT
TRBV2,TRBJ2-1,NA,TRBD1,CASSKSRDRTISNEQFF,TGTGCCAGCAGTAAGAGTCGGGACAGGACTATTTCCAATGAGCAGTTCTTC
TRBV27,TRBJ2-3,NA,NA,CASSPITSGTDTQYF,TGTGCCAGCAGTCCCATTACTAGTGGCACAGATACGCAGTATTTT
TRBV5-1,TRBJ2-7,NA,TRBD2,CASSLAPSGSYEQYF,TGCGCCAGCAGCTTGGCCCCTAGCGGGAGCTACGAGCAGTACTTC
TRBV29-1,TRBJ2-3,NA,NA,CSVEGPLVRTDTQYF,TGCAGCGTTGAAGGGCCCCTAGTGCGCACAGATACGCAGTATTTT
TRBV7-9,TRBJ2-7,NA,NA,CASSGAPRTYEQYF,TGTGCCAGCAGCGGGGCTCCCCGCACCTACGAGCAGTACTTC
TRBV9,TRBJ1-1,NA,NA,CASSVVMGTEAFF,TGTGCCAGCAGCGTAGTTATGGGAACTGAAGCTTTCTTT
TRBV4-2,TRBJ2-4,NA,NA,CASSQAPGGGDIQYF,TGTGCCAGCAGCCAAGCCCCTGGAGGGGGGGACATTCAGTACTTC
TRBV19,TRBJ2-2,NA,TRBD1,CASSIGISGRGTGELFF,TGTGCCAGTAGTATAGGTATCAGCGGCAGGGGGACCGGGGAGCTGTTTTTT
TRBV5-1,TRBJ2-7,NA,NA,CASSLGGEQYF,TGCGCCAGCAGCTTGGGTGGCGAGCAGTACTTC
TRBV28,TRBJ2-7,NA,NA,CASSLRTGPYEQYF,TGTGCCAGCAGTTTACGGACGGGACCCTACGAGCAGTACTTC
TRBV5-6,TRBJ1-1,NA,NA,CASSFLLQGEAFF,TGTGCCAGCAGCTTCCTTTTACAGGGTGAAGCTTTCTTT
TRBV29-1,TRBJ2-7,NA,NA,CSVERPSDNSYEQYF,TGCAGCGTTGAACGGCCTTCTGATAACTCCTACGAGCAGTACTTC
TRBV4-1,TRBJ2-7,NA,NA,CASSQDQGATYEQYF,TGCGCCAGCAGCCAAGACCAGGGCGCCACCTACGAGCAGTACTTC
TRBV27,TRBJ2-7,once,TRBD2,CASSLGGGAYEQYF,TGTGCCAGCAGTTTGGGCGGGGGGGCCTACGAGCAGTACTTC
TRBV19,TRBJ2-1,NA,NA,CATAVIGAYNEQFF,TGTGCCACCGCGGTTATAGGAGCCTACAATGAGCAGTTCTTC